Below are 28 T cell receptor beta chains sequenced from a single sample in a study of T cell changes during pregnancy in multiple sclerosis. Method: immunoSEQ multiplex PCR; TCRdb's copy keeps in-frame clones and lacks some. The sample lists about 93,000 clones; around 94% were seen once. The input for sequencing was peripheral blood, taken after pregnancy. The receptors stem from a female donor with multiple sclerosis, enrolled in a pregnancy study.

The chain carries TRBV7-2 and TRBJ2-7; 8 nucleotides match TRBD2. The V and J ends lost 5 bases and 1 base, in that order; junction bases with no gene match: 10. This CDR3 contains 16 residues. Per germline, CDR1 SGHTA and CDR2 FQGNSA. The CDR3, as DNA: TGTGCCAGCAGCGAAAGCGGGGGCCCTAGGTCCTACGAGCAGTACTTC. Translated: CASSESGGPRSYEQYF.

This rearrangement joins TRBV4-1 to TRBJ2-2, with TRBD2 matching 9 bases. V shed 4 bases, J shed 3 bases, and the junction held 9 bases outside the gene matches. Germline assignment: CDR1 MGHRA and CDR2 YSYEKL. This CDR3 has 17 amino acids. This chain's CDR3 is CASSRIIAGVDTGELFF. The CDR3 region has the DNA TGCGCCAGCAGCCGTATCATAGCGGGAGTGGACACCGGGGAGCTGTTTTTT.

For this clone: The sample carries other DNA sequences with the same CDR3. V is TRBV6-5 and J is TRBJ1-2, with no clear D. The CDR3 has 15 amino acids. Germline lookup yields CDR1 MNHEY and CDR2 SVGAGI. V shed 0 bases and J shed 2 bases, with 10 bases lying between them. Here the CDR3 reads CASSYSIRENYGYTF. The CDR3 region has the DNA TGTGCCAGCAGTTACTCGATCCGGGAAAACTATGGCTACACCTTC.

The table lists this clone with a count of one. This chain links TRBV4-1 with TRBJ1-1; the match to TRBD1 covers 10 bases. With 6 bases clipped from V and 5 bases from J, the junction kept 6 bases outside the gene matches. The CDR3 consists of 14 residues. Germline V gene data show CDR1 as MGHRA and CDR2 as YSYEKL. As DNA, the CDR3 is TGCGCCAGCAGGAAGGACAGGGGGGTGACTGAAGCTTTCTTT. Amino acid sequence: CASRKDRGVTEAFF.

This clone was detected once. This chain links TRBV19 with TRBJ1-5; TRBD1 might be the D (6 bases). Germline V gene sequence: CDR1 LNHDA, CDR2 SQIVND (reference sequence). The CDR3 runs to 15 residues. Trimming left V 10 bases short and J 5 bases short, with 21 bases between. The CDR3 nucleotides are TGTGCCACCGCACCCATACAGGGCGGCGATCAGCCCCAGCATTTT. Its protein product is CATAPIQGGDQPQHF.

This chain connects TRBV6-5 to TRBJ1-2; TRBD1 matches at 9 bases. J gave up 8 bases and V 6 bases, and 13 bases lay outside the gene matches. The CDR3 loop spans 15 amino acids. Germline loops: CDR1 MNHEY, CDR2 SVGAGI. The CDR3 DNA follows: TGTGCCAGCAGACGCCCGGGACAGGGTTCACCCGGCTACACCTTC. This sequence encodes CASRRPGQGSPGYTF.

The chain employs TRBV27 and TRBJ1-2, with TRBD1 identical over 9 bases. V trimming: 5 bases; J trimming: 8 bases; junction bases outside the gene matches: 6. This CDR3 contains 13 residues. Per germline, CDR1 MNHEY and CDR2 SMNVEV (reference sequence). CDR3 amino acids: CASSTQGARGYTF. The DNA for the CDR3 is TGTGCCAGCAGTACACAGGGGGCTCGGGGCTACACCTTC.

The V gene is TRBV5-5, the J gene TRBJ1-5; D is possibly TRBD1 (6 bases). This CDR3 has 18 residues. Trimming pared 1 base from V and 0 bases from J, leaving 17 bases between. The germline CDR1 and CDR2 sequences are SGHKS and YYEKEE (reference sequence). For the CDR3, the DNA is TGTGCCAGCAGCTTGTCCATAACAGGGTCTTATAGCAATCAGCCCCAGCATTTT. Amino acid sequence: CASSLSITGSYSNQPQHF.

J is TRBJ1-1 and V is TRBV29-1; 7 positions agree with TRBD1. Trimming took 2 bases from V and 10 from J; bases not matched to a gene: 13. Germline CDR1 reads SQVTM; CDR2 reads ANQGSEA. There are 14 residues in the CDR3. CDR3 in amino acids: CSVEHNTGARGAFF. The DNA of the CDR3 is TGCAGCGTTGAACATAATACAGGGGCGAGGGGAGCTTTCTTT.

This CDR3 reads CASSLVVAGGLISYNEQFF. The CDR3 DNA follows: TGCGCCAGCAGCTTGGTAGTTGCGGGGGGCCTGATATCTTACAATGAGCAGTTCTTC. The chain uses TRBV5-1 and TRBJ2-1; 8 nucleotides line up with TRBD2. The ends lost 0 bases at V and 4 bases at J; junction bases unmatched: 15. The V gene's germline CDR1 is SGHRS and CDR2 YFSETQ. CDR3 length: 19 residues.

This chain links TRBV7-6 with TRBJ1-1; D might be TRBD1 (5 bases). Germline assignment: CDR1 SGHVS and CDR2 FNYEAQ. The germline V and J ends were trimmed by 1 base and 4 bases, with 16 bases remaining between them. The CDR3 loop spans 16 amino acids. DNA for the CDR3: TGTGCCAGCAGCTTAGACCGTACAGGATTGGGCACTGAAGCTTTCTTT. It translates to CASSLDRTGLGTEAFF.

The V gene is TRBV7-9, the J gene TRBJ2-3; 10 nucleotides agree with TRBD2. The CDR3 runs to 16 residues. The germline gives CDR1 SEHNR, CDR2 FQNEAQ (reference sequence). V trimming: 3 bases; J trimming: 4 bases; junction bases outside the gene matches: 7. This chain's CDR3 is CASSFLERGGSDTQYF. CDR3 nucleotide sequence: TGTGCCAGCAGCTTCCTCGAGCGGGGGGGCTCAGATACGCAGTATTTT.

This chain uses TRBV5-1 with TRBJ2-2, with a weak D call TRBD2 (6 bases). Trimming shortened V by 5 bases and J by 5 bases, and 16 bases separated the two germline ends. The CDR3 covers 15 residues. Germline V gene data show CDR1 as SGHRS and CDR2 as YFSETQ. For the CDR3, the DNA is TGCGCCAGCAGTTCGCCGGGAGCTAGAACCGGGGAGCTGTTTTTT. Amino acid sequence: CASSSPGARTGELFF.

The chain uses TRBV5-4 and TRBJ1-2; 8 nucleotides agree with TRBD1. V shed 1 base, J shed 8 bases, and the junction held 7 bases outside the gene matches. CDR1 and CDR2 from the germline V gene are SGHNT and YYREEE (reference sequence). CDR3 length: 14 amino acids. The CDR3 DNA is TGTGCCAGCAGCTTGAAAGACAGGGGTGTAGGCTACACCTTC. This gives the protein CASSLKDRGVGYTF.

This chain links TRBV5-1 with TRBJ1-2; weak D call: TRBD1 (6 bases). This CDR3 region has 12 residues. Germline CDR1 and CDR2: SGHRS and YFSETQ. V gave up 5 bases and J gave up 5 bases, with 10 bases separating them. CDR3 coding DNA: TGCGCCAGCAGTCCCGACAGGTATGGCTACACCTTC. Translation: CASSPDRYGYTF.

V usage is TRBV7-7 and J usage is TRBJ1-4; tentatively, D is TRBD1 (6 bases). CDR1 is SSHAT and CDR2 is FNYEAQ in the germline V gene (reference sequence). V dropped 5 bases and J dropped 0 bases, with 19 bases sitting between them. This CDR3 spans 18 amino acids. Written as DNA, the CDR3 is TGTGCCAGCAGCGATTTTGAGGGGGGGCGAGCAACTAATGAAAAACTGTTTTTT. It encodes CASSDFEGGRATNEKLFF.

The chain combines TRBV6-4 with TRBJ1-1, with 8 positions matching TRBD1. The CDR3 has 14 amino acids. Trimming cost V 8 bases and J 1 base; bases outside gene matches: 6. CDR1 is MRHNA and CDR2 is SNTAGT in the germline V gene. This chain's CDR3 is CASSDRAGNTEAFF. The DNA for the CDR3 is TGTGCCAGCTCGGACAGGGCAGGGAACACTGAAGCTTTCTTT.

The chain has TRBV5-4 and TRBJ1-2, with 10 bases identical to TRBD1. J gave up 4 bases and V 5 bases, and 8 bases lay outside the gene matches. This CDR3 region has 15 residues. CDR1 is SGHNT and CDR2 is YYREEE in the germline V gene (reference sequence). CDR3 coding DNA: TGTGCCAGCAGTTACCGGGACAGGGGAGGCTATGGCTACACCTTC. Encoded protein: CASSYRDRGGYGYTF.

The genes are TRBV28 and TRBJ1-1, with 9 positions matching TRBD1. The CDR3 has 17 amino acids. V was clipped by 5 bases and J by 4 bases; unmatched bases: 14. Germline values: CDR1 MDHEN, CDR2 SYDVKM. The CDR3 region is CASSLLTGGLGVTEAFF. CDR3 coding DNA: TGTGCCAGCAGTCTCTTAACAGGGGGCCTAGGGGTCACTGAAGCTTTCTTT.

The chain links TRBV18 to TRBJ1-1, with D tentatively TRBD1 (6 bases). The V and J ends lost 4 bases and 2 bases respectively, with 8 bases between them. The germline V gene encodes CDR1 KGHSH and CDR2 LQKENI. The CDR3 sequence is 13 residues long. The CDR3 region is CASSQGENTEAFF. CDR3 DNA: TGTGCCAGCTCACAGGGGGAAAACACTGAAGCTTTCTTT.

V is TRBV6-4 and J is TRBJ1-4, with 7 bases matching TRBD1. With V trimmed by 6 bases and J by 2 bases, 9 bases remained unmatched. This CDR3 region has 16 residues. Germline CDR1 and CDR2: MRHNA and SNTAGT. The CDR3 DNA reads as TGTGCCAGCAGCCCCGAACAGGGGTTGACTAATGAAAAACTGTTTTTT. Its protein product is CASSPEQGLTNEKLFF.

This clone is a singleton in its sample. The chain joins TRBV7-8 to TRBJ2-5; 8 bases match TRBD2. There are 18 residues in the CDR3. CDR1 SGHVS and CDR2 FQNEAQ come from the germline V gene. The ends lost 5 bases at V and 2 bases at J; junction bases unmatched: 16. The CDR3 region is CASSTLKMLAGIQETQYF. The CDR3 DNA reads TGTGCCAGCAGCACACTTAAGATGTTAGCGGGGATTCAAGAGACCCAGTACTTC. The whole variable domain, remainder taken from reference TRBV7-8 and TRBJ2-5, is GAGVSQSPRYKVAKRGQDVALRCDPISGHVSLFWYQQALGQGPEFLTYFQNEAQLDKSGLPSDRFFAERPEGSVSTLKIQRTQQEDSAVYLCASSTLKMLAGIQETQYFGPGTRLLVL.

CDR3 sequence (DNA): TGTGCCAGCAGCGTCCTGACCGGGACTGGCGGCTCTGGGGCCAACGTCCTGACTTTC. Translating it yields CASSVLTGTGGSGANVLTF. This chain connects TRBV9 to TRBJ2-6; tentatively, D is TRBD2 (6 bases). The V gene lost 2 bases and the J gene lost 0 bases, with 18 bases spanning the gap. The CDR3 is made up of 19 amino acids. The germline CDR1 and CDR2 sequences are SGDLS and YYNGEE.

The chain links TRBV18 to TRBJ1-5; 7 nucleotides agree with TRBD1. The V segment lost 0 bases and the J segment 0 bases; nucleotides outside the gene matches: 11. Germline CDR1 is KGHSH and CDR2 is LQKENI. The CDR3 runs 19 residues. Here the CDR3 reads CASSPPNIGGGTSNQPQHF. CDR3 nucleotides: TGTGCCAGCTCACCACCAAACATAGGAGGGGGCACTAGCAATCAGCCCCAGCATTTT.

V and J are TRBV5-1 and TRBJ2-1; 10 bases fit TRBD2. Losses at the gene ends were 0 bases for V and 7 bases for J; bases not matched to a gene: 7. The CDR3 contains 16 residues. Germline loops: CDR1 SGHRS, CDR2 YFSETQ. In DNA form, the CDR3 reads TGCGCCAGCAGCTTGGGGGGACTAGCGTCCTGGAATGAGCAGTTCTTC. It is translated as CASSLGGLASWNEQFF.

On this clone itself: Other DNA sequences in this sample translate to the same CDR3. The chain has TRBV18 and TRBJ1-2, with 9 bases aligning to TRBD1. The V segment lost 3 bases and the J segment 2 bases; nucleotides outside the gene matches: 1. CDR3 length equals 14 residues. Germline CDR1 reads KGHSH; CDR2 reads LQKENI. CDR3 nucleotides: TGTGCCAGCTCACCGGACAGGGGAAACTATGGCTACACCTTC. It yields the protein CASSPDRGNYGYTF. Full variable domain (missing parts from reference TRBV18 and TRBJ1-2): NAGVMQNPRHLVRRRGQEARLRCSPMKGHSHVYWYRQLPEEGLKFMVYLQKENIIDESGMPKERFSAEFPKEGPSILRIQQVVRGDSAAYFCASSPDRGNYGYTFGSGTRLTVV.

J is TRBJ2-1 and V is TRBV5-1; 13 positions agree with TRBD2. Unmatched junction bases numbered 8, after V lost 3 bases and J lost 5 bases. The CDR3 is made up of 17 amino acids. Germline V gene lookup returns CDR1 SGHRS and CDR2 YFSETQ. CDR3 amino acids: CASSSKLTSGGDNEQFF. DNA of the CDR3: TGCGCCAGCAGCTCCAAGCTCACTAGCGGGGGGGACAATGAGCAGTTCTTC.

J is TRBJ2-6 and V is TRBV7-6; no clear D gene. Germline lookup yields CDR1 SGHVS and CDR2 FNYEAQ. V lost 6 bases, J lost 1 base, and 7 bases lay in between. The CDR3 contains 14 residues. This chain's CDR3 is CASSRTSGANVLTF. CDR3 in DNA: TGTGCCAGCAGTCGAACATCTGGGGCCAACGTCCTGACTTTC. The complete variable domain, with remaining parts taken from reference TRBV7-6 and TRBJ2-6, reads GAGVSQSPRYKVTKRGQDVALRCDPISGHVSLYWYRQALGQGPEFLTYFNYEAQQDKSGLPNDRFSAERPEGSISTLTIQRTEQRDSAMYRCASSRTSGANVLTFGAGSRLTVL.